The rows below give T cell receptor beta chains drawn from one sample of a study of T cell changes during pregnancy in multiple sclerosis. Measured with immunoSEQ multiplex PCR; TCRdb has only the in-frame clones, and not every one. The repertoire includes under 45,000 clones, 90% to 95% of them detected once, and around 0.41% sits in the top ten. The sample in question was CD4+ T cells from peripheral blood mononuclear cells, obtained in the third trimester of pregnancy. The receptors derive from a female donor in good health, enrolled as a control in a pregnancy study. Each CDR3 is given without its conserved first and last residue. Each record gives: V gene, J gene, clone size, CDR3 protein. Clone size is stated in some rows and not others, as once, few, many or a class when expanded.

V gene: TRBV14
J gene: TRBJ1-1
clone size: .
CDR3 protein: ASSPMDRQNTEAF

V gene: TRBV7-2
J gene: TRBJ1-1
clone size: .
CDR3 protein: ASSLARPTEAF

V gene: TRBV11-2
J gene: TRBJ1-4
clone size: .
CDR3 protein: ASSSRYRALEKLF

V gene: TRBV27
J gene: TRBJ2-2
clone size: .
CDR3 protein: ASSMIRDFSDTGELF

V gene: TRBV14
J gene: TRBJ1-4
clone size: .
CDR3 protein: ASSRGVGEKLF

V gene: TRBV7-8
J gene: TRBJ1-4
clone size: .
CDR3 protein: ASSLGGGLGEKLF

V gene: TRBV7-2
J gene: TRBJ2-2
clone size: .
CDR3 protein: ASSPGGGARTGELF

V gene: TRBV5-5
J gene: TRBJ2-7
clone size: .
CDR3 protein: ASSRGQGLGEQY

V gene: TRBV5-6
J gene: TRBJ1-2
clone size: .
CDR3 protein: ASSHLLGQGVYGYT

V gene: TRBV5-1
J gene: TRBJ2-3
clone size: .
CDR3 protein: ASSPRLKDTQY

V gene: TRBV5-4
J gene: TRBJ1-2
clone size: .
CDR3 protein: ASSYGQGAYGYT

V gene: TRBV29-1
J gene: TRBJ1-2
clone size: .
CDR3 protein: IRGRGNYGYT

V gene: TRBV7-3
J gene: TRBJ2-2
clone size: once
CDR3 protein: ASRLGSNTGELF

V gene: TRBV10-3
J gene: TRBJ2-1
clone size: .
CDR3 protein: AISERGTGNEQF

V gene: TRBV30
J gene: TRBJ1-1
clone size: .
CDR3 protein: AWSFGTVTEAF

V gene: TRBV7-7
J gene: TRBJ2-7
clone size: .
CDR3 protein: ASSVGSSYEQY

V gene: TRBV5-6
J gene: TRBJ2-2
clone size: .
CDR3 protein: ASSLRNVGELF

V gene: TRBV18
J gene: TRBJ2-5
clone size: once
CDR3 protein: ASSSMTSGDLGGTQY

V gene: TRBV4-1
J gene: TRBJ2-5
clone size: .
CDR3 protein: ASSQVPGQGVTQY

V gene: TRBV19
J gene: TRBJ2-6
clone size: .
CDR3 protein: ASKERFSGANVLT

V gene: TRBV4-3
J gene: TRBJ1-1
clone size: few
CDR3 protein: ASSQDSNWREAF

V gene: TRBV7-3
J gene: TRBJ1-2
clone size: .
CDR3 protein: ASSLSGQGGGYT

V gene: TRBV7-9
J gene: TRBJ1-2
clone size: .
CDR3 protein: ASVLGGIDGYT

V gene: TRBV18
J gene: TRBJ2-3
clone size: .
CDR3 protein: ASSPLAGGPTDTQY

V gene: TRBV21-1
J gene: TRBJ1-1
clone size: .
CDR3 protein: ASSYGQGDMNTEAF

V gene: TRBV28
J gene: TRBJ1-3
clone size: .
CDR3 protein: ASSTQGYKAGDTIY

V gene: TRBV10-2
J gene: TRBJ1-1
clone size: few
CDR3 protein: ASSERAGMNTEAF

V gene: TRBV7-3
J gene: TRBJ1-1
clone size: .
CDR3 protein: ASSAQGTNTEAF

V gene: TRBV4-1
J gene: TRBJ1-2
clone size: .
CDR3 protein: ASSIQDRANYGYT

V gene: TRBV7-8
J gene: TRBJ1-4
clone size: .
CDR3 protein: ASSGHTFYNEKLF

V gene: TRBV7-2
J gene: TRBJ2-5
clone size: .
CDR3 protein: ASSFIEETQY

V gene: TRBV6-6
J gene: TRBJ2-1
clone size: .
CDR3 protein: ASSYSTAQRGNEQF

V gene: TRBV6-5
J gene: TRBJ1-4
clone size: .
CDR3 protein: ASSYISGASGLF

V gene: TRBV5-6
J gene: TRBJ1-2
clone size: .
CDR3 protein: ASSSRGAGVYGYT

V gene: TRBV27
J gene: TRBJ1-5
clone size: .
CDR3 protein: ASSFGGRNQPQH

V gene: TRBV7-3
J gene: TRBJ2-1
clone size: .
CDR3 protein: ASSLDRGQYNEQF

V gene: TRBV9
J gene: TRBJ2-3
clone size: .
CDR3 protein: ASSVQGEFTDTQY

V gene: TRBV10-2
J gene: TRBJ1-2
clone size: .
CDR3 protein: ASSETTGSFGYT